These 16 T cell receptor beta chains came from one sample sequenced in a study of CD8+ T cells in alopecia areata. Investigators isolated RNA and reverse transcribed it into cDNA to act as the sequencing template. The method was immunoSEQ multiplex PCR; TCRdb's version includes in-frame clones alone and lacks a portion of them. Of 200,000 to 250,000 clones listed, around two thirds are singletons. This specimen was CD4+ T cells sorted from blood, taken at week 0. These TCRs come from a human donor with alopecia areata.

The V gene is TRBV29-1, the J gene TRBJ2-1; D may be TRBD2 (6 bases). Germline V gene sequence: CDR1 SQVTM, CDR2 ANQGSEA. The CDR3 sequence is 15 residues long. The V end lost 0 bases, the J end lost 6 bases, and 15 bases lay between the germline ends. Written as DNA, the CDR3 is TGCAGCGTTGAAGATCTAGTGGGAGGCGTCAATGAGCAGTTCTTC. Amino acid sequence: CSVEDLVGGVNEQFF.

The rearrangement links TRBV29-1 to TRBJ2-2; the match to TRBD1 covers 9 bases. The CDR3 is 15 amino acids. Germline-derived CDR1 and CDR2 are SQVTM and ANQGSEA. The V segment lost 6 bases and the J segment 4 bases; nucleotides outside the gene matches: 9. The CDR3 reads CSVLPGDRATGELFF. The CDR3 nucleotides read TGCAGCGTCCTCCCAGGGGACAGGGCCACCGGGGAGCTGTTTTTT.

The V and J genes are TRBV29-1 and TRBJ2-3, with 7 nucleotides matching TRBD2. V dropped 7 bases and J dropped 0; count of bases not matched to a gene: 1. The CDR3 is 12 amino acids. From germline, CDR1 is SQVTM and CDR2 ANQGSEA. CDR3 in DNA: TGCAGCGGGCGGGGGAGCACAGATACGCAGTATTTT. It translates to CSGRGSTDTQYF.

On this clone itself: The same CDR3 also results from other DNA sequences found in this sample. CDR3 coding DNA: TGTGCCACCAGCAGAGATCGTGCTGAAGCTTTCTTT. This encodes CATSRDRAEAFF. The genes are TRBV15 and TRBJ1-1; D gene ambiguous. The V and J ends lost 0 bases and 6 bases respectively, with 5 bases between them. This CDR3 contains 12 residues. CDR1 and CDR2 (germline): LNHNV, YYDKDF (reference sequence).

The count of this clone is one. This chain connects TRBV5-1 to TRBJ2-5; D unresolved. The germline V gene has CDR1 SGHRS and CDR2 YFSETQ. V shed 0 bases and J shed 3 bases, with 6 bases lying between them. CDR3 size: 13 residues. The CDR3 sequence: CASSLGVKETQYF. CDR3 sequence (DNA): TGCGCCAGCAGCTTGGGGGTAAAAGAGACCCAGTACTTC. The entire variable domain, with the rest obtained from reference TRBV5-1 and TRBJ2-5, is as follows: KAGVTQTPRYLIKTRGQQVTLSCSPISGHRSVSWYQQTPGQGLQFLFEYFSETQRNKGNFPGRFSGRQFSNSRSEMNVSTLELGDSALYLCASSLGVKETQYFGPGTRLLVL.

This clone was detected a few times. V is TRBV4-3 and J is TRBJ2-1; D perhaps matches TRBD1 (6 bases). Germline V gives CDR1 LGHNA, CDR2 YSLEER. V gave up 5 bases and J gave up 10 bases, with 21 bases separating them. The CDR3 loop spans 15 amino acids. This chain's CDR3 is CASSSRTDRSEEQFF. DNA of the CDR3: TGCGCCAGCAGCTCAAGGACTGACAGGTCTGAGGAGCAGTTCTTC.

In this sample, this clone turned up a few times. V and J are TRBV29-1 and TRBJ1-1; D may be TRBD1 (5 bases). CDR3 length: 14 amino acids. Germline CDR1 reads SQVTM; CDR2 reads ANQGSEA. V gave up 7 bases and J gave up 4 bases, with 19 bases separating them. As DNA, the CDR3 is TGCAGCGCCCTAACCCCCGACAGTGGCACTGAAGCTTTCTTT. Translation: CSALTPDSGTEAFF.

The chain joins TRBV7-9 to TRBJ1-1; the D is unclear. The CDR3 loop spans 16 amino acids. Germline CDR1 reads SEHNR; CDR2 reads FQNEAQ (reference sequence). The V end was cut by 7 bases, the J end by 6 bases, with 24 bases between. DNA of the CDR3: TGTGCCAGCACCAAGAACCCCGACGGCGGTAGGGCTGAAGCTTTCTTT. This translates into CASTKNPDGGRAEAFF.

Only one count was recorded for this clone. The rearrangement uses TRBV30 and TRBJ1-5, with 9 bases fitting TRBD1. The CDR3 is 14 amino acids. V shed 3 bases, J shed 7 bases, and the junction held 7 bases outside the gene matches. CDR1 and CDR2 from the germline V gene are GTSNPN and SVGIG (reference sequence). CDR3 region: CAWSPGTGRQPQHF. The CDR3, as DNA: TGTGCCTGGAGCCCCGGGACAGGGAGACAGCCCCAGCATTTT. Using reference TRBV30 and TRBJ1-5 for the parts outside the CDR3, the full variable domain is SQTIHQWPATLVQPVGSPLSLECTVEGTSNPNLYWYRQAAGRGLQLLFYSVGIGQISSEVPQNLSASRPQDRQFILSSKKLLLSDSGFYLCAWSPGTGRQPQHFGDGTRLSIL.

This chain links TRBV5-6 with TRBJ1-2; maybe TRBD1 (6 bases). The V gene's germline CDR1 is SGHDT and CDR2 YYEEEE. CDR3 length: 14 amino acids. Trimming pared 0 bases from V and 4 bases from J, leaving 10 bases between. In DNA, the CDR3 is TGTGCCAGCAGCTTGGACAGGGCTGGCTATGGCTACACCTTC. Its protein is CASSLDRAGYGYTF.

This clone was detected a few times. J is TRBJ2-5 and V is TRBV4-2, with TRBD2 matching 11 bases. With 0 bases clipped from V and 2 bases from J, the junction kept 2 bases outside the gene matches. The CDR3 runs 16 residues. Germline lookup yields CDR1 LGHNA and CDR2 YNFKEQ. The CDR3 protein is CASSQDSSGGQETQYF. DNA of the CDR3: TGTGCCAGCAGCCAAGATTCTAGCGGGGGGCAAGAGACCCAGTACTTC.

DNA of the CDR3: TGTGCCAGCAGCTCCGGTTACAGGGGAAACACCGGGGAGCTGTTTTTT. Amino acid sequence: CASSSGYRGNTGELFF. The chain recombines TRBV7-8 with TRBJ2-2, with 7 bases identical to TRBD1. V dropped 4 bases and J dropped 2; count of bases not matched to a gene: 7. The V gene's germline CDR1 is SGHVS and CDR2 FQNEAQ. This CDR3 has 16 residues. The entire variable domain, with the rest obtained from reference TRBV7-8 and TRBJ2-2, is as follows: GAGVSQSPRYKVAKRGQDVALRCDPISGHVSLFWYQQALGQGPEFLTYFQNEAQLDKSGLPSDRFFAERPEGSVSTLKIQRTQQEDSAVYLCASSSGYRGNTGELFFGEGSRLTVL.

This chain uses TRBV9 with TRBJ2-7; 8 positions match TRBD1. The CDR3 is made up of 12 amino acids. Germline assignment: CDR1 SGDLS and CDR2 YYNGEE. Trimming cost V 4 bases and J 5 bases; bases outside gene matches: 2. DNA for the CDR3: TGTGCCAGCAGCCTCAGGGGGCACGAGCAGTACTTC. Protein: CASSLRGHEQYF.

V is TRBV14 and J is TRBJ2-1; 9 positions agree with TRBD2. J lost 5 bases, V lost 0 bases, and 8 bases had no gene match. Germline CDR1 and CDR2: SGHDN and FVKESK. The CDR3 has 17 amino acids. DNA of the CDR3: TGTGCCAGCAGCCAAGATCCCGGACTAGCGCTCGACAATGAGCAGTTCTTC. Residues: CASSQDPGLALDNEQFF.

With regard to this clone: Other DNA sequences in the sample encode the same CDR3. The V call is TRBV29-1, the J call TRBJ1-1; no clear D. Between the trimmed V and J ends, which lost 6 bases and 2 bases, there was a span of 7 bases. Per the germline V gene, CDR1 is SQVTM and CDR2 is ANQGSEA. The length of the CDR3 is 11 residues. CDR3 sequence: CSVSDNTEAFF. CDR3 nucleotide sequence: TGCAGCGTCTCCGACAACACTGAAGCTTTCTTT.

This clone was counted a few times. This CDR3 is also generated by other DNA sequences in the sample. CDR3 sequence: CAWSVSSPLHF. For the CDR3, the DNA is TGTGCCTGGAGTGTAAGTTCACCCCTCCACTTT. The V and J genes are TRBV30 and TRBJ1-6; D call uncertain. In germline, CDR1 is GTSNPN, CDR2 SVGIG (reference sequence). V dropped 0 bases and J dropped 9 bases, with 3 bases sitting between them. There are 11 residues in the CDR3.